The clone carrying this TCR beta chain has a count of ten or more. Attachment of unique molecular identifiers to individual cDNA molecules was performed. One entry per CDR3 protein, called by TCRdb with MiXCR from the 5' RACE reads. The sample contains about 53,000 distinct CDR3 sequences, about 12% of which appear only once. The data stem from a study of early T cells in non-severe SARS-CoV-2 infection. On the study more broadly: The sequenced material was bulk RNA from unsorted whole blood, and its chains were unpaired.

CDR3 length: 14 amino acids. The V and J ends lost 3 bases and 5 bases, in that order; junction bases with no gene match: 5. The receptor was isolated from an adult who was a healthcare worker with PCR-confirmed SARS-CoV-2 infection or an uninfected control (not recorded which). V is TRBV12-3 or TRBV12-4 and J is TRBJ1-2, with 8 bases aligning to TRBD1. The sample was whole blood, taken at baseline. CDR3 region: CASSFGQGLYGYTF. The CDR3 nucleotides read TGTGCCAGCAGTTTTGGACAGGGACTATATGGCTACACCTTC.